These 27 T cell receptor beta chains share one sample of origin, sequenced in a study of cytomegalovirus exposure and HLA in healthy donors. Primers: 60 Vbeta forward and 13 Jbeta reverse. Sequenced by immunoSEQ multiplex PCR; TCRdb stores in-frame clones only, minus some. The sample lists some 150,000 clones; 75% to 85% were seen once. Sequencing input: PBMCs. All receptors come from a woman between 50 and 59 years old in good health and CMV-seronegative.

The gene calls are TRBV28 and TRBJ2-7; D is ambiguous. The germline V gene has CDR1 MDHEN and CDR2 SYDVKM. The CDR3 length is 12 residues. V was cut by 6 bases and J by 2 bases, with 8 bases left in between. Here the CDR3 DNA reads TGTGCCAGCAGGAGTTTAGCCTACGAGCAGTACTTC. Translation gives CASRSLAYEQYF.

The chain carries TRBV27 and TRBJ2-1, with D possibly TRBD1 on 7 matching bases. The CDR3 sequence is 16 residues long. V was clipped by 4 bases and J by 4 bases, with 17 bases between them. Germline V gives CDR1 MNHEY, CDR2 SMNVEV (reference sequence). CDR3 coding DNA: TGTGCCAGCAGTTCCCTACAGGGGAGGACTTACAATGAGCAGTTCTTC. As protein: CASSSLQGRTYNEQFF.

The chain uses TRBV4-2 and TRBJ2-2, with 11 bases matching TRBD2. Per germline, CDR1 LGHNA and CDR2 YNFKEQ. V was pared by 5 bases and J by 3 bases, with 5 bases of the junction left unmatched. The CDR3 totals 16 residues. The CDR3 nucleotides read TGTGCCAGCAGCGCCCTAGCGGGGGGCGACACCGGGGAGCTGTTTTTT. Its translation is CASSALAGGDTGELFF.

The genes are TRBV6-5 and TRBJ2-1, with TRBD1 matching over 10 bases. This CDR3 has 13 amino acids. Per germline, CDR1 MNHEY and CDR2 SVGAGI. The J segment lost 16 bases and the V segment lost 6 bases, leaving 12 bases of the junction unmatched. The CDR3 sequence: CASSLEPGTGEFF. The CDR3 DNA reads TGTGCCAGCAGCCTCGAGCCGGGGACAGGGGAATTCTTC.

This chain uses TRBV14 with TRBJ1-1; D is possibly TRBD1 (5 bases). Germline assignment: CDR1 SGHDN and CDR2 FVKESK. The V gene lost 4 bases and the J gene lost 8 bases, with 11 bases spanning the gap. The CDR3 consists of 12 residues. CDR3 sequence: CASSPTAGEAFF. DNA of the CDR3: TGTGCCAGCAGCCCCACCGCAGGGGAAGCTTTCTTT. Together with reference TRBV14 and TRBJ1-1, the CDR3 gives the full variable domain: EAGVTQFPSHSVIEKGQTVTLRCDPISGHDNLYWYRRVMGKEIKFLLHFVKESKQDESGMPNNRFLAERTGGTYSTLKVQPAELEDSGVYFCASSPTAGEAFFGQGTRLTVV.

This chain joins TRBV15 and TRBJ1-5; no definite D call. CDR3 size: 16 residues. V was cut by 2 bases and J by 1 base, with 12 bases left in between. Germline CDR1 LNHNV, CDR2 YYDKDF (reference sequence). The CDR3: CATSRPGSGSNQPQHF. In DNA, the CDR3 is TGTGCCACCAGCAGACCCGGGTCGGGGAGCAATCAGCCCCAGCATTTT.

The CDR3 DNA sequence: TGTGCCAGCTCACCACTTCTGGCAGGTCCACAATCACCCCTCCACTTT. It codes for CASSPLLAGPQSPLHF. The genes are TRBV18 and TRBJ1-6; D uncertain. Germline V gene data show CDR1 as KGHSH and CDR2 as LQKENI. Trimming shortened V by 1 base and J by 10 bases, and 17 bases separated the two germline ends. The CDR3 totals 16 residues.

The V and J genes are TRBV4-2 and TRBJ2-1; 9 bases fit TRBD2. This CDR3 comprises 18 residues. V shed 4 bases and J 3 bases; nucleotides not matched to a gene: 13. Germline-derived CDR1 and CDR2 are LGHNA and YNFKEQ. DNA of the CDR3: TGTGCCAGCAGCCGACTAATGAATAGCGGGGGCTACTACAATGAGCAGTTCTTC. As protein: CASSRLMNSGGYYNEQFF.

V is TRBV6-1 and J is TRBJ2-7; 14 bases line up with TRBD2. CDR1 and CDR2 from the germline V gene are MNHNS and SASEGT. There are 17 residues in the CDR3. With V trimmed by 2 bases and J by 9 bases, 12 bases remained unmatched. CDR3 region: CASSESGTSGRKFGQYF. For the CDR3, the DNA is TGTGCCAGCAGTGAATCCGGGACTAGCGGGAGAAAGTTCGGGCAGTACTTC.

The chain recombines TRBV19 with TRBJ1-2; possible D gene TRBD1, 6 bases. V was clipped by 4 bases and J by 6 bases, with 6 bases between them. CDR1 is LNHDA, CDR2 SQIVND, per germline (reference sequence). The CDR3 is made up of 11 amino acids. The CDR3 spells CASSTGDGYTF. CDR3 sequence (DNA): TGTGCCAGTAGTACAGGGGATGGCTACACCTTC.

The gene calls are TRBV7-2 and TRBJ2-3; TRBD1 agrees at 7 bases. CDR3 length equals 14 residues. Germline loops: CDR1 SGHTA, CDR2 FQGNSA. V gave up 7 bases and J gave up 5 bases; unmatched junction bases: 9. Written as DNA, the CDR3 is TGTGCCAGCATCGGGGACAGTGGTAAAGATACGCAGTATTTT. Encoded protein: CASIGDSGKDTQYF. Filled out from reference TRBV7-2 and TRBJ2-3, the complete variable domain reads GAGVSQSPSNKVTEKGKDVELRCDPISGHTALYWYRQSLGQGLEFLIYFQGNSAPDKSGLPSDRFSAERTGGSVSTLTIQRTQQEDSAVYLCASIGDSGKDTQYFGPGTRLTVL.

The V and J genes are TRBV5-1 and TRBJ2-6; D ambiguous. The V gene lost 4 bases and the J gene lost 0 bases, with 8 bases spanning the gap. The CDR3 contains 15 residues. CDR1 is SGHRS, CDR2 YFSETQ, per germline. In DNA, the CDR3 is TGCGCCAGCAGCCTTTCTACCTCTGGGGCCAACGTCCTGACTTTC. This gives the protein CASSLSTSGANVLTF.

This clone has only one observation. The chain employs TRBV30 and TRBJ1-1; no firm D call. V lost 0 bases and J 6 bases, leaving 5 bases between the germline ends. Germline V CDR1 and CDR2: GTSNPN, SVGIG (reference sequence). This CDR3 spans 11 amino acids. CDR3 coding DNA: TGTGCCTGGAGTGTAGCTCCTGAAGCTTTCTTT. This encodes CAWSVAPEAFF.

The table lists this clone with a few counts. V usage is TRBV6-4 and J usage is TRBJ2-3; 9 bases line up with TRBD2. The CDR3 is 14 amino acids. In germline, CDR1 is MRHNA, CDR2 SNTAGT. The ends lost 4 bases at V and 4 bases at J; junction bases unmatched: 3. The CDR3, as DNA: TGTGCCAGCAGTGGCGGGGGGGCCGCAGATACGCAGTATTTT. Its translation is CASSGGGAADTQYF.

The CDR3 coding sequence is TGTGCCAGCAGCCAAATCGTCGGGACAGAAGGATCCTCCACAGATACGCAGTATTTT. This encodes CASSQIVGTEGSSTDTQYF. This chain joins TRBV11-2 and TRBJ2-3; 7 bases align to TRBD1. Germline V gives CDR1 SGHAT, CDR2 FQNNGV. This CDR3 region has 19 residues. J was trimmed by 2 bases and V by 5 bases; bases with no gene match: 19.

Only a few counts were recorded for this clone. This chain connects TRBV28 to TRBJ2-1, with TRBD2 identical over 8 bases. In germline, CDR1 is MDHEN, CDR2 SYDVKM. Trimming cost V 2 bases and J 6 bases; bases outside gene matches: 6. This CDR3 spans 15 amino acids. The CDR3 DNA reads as TGTGCCAGCAGTTTAGTCGGAGCGGGGGTCAATGAGCAGTTCTTC. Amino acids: CASSLVGAGVNEQFF.

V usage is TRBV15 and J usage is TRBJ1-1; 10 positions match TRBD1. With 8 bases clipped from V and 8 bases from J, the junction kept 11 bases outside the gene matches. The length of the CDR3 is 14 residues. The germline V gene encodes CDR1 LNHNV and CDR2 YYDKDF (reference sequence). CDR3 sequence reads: CATDTTRTGGEAFF. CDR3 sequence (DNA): TGTGCCACCGACACCACTAGGACAGGGGGAGAAGCTTTCTTT.

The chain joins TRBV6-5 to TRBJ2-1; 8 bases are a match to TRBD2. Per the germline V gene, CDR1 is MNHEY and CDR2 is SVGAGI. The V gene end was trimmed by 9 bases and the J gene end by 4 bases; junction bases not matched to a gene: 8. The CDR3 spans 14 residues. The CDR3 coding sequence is TGTGCCAGTCGACCGGGGGGGGTATACAATGAGCAGTTCTTC. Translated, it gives CASRPGGVYNEQFF.

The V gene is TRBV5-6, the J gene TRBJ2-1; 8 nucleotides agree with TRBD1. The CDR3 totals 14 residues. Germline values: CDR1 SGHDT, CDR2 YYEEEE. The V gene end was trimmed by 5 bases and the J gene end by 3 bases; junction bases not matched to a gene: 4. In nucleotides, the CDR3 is TGTGCCAGCAGTACGGGGACAGGCTACAATGAGCAGTTCTTC. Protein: CASSTGTGYNEQFF.

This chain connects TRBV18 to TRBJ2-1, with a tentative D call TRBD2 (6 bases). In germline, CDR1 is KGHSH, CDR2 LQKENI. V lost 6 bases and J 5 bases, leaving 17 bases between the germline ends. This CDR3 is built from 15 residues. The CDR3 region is CASSRLGGADNEQFF. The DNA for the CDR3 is TGTGCCAGCTCTCGTTTAGGCGGGGCAGACAATGAGCAGTTCTTC.

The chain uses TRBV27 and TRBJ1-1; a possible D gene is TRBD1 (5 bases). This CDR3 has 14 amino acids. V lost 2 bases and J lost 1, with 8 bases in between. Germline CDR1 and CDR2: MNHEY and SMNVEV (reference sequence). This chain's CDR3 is CASSLNGGNTEAFF. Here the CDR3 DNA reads TGTGCCAGCAGTTTAAACGGGGGGAACACTGAAGCTTTCTTT.

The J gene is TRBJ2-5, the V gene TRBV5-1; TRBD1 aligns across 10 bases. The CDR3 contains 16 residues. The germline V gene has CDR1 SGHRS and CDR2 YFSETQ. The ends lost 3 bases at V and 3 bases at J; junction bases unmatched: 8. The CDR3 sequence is CASSYTGTGVEETQYF. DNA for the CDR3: TGCGCCAGCAGCTACACCGGGACAGGGGTAGAAGAGACCCAGTACTTC.

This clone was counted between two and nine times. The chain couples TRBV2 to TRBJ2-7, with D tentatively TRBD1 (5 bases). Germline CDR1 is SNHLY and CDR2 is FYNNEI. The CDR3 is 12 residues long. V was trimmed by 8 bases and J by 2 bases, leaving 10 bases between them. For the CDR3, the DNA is TGTGCCAGCGGCACGGACACCTACGAGCAGTACTTC. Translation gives CASGTDTYEQYF.

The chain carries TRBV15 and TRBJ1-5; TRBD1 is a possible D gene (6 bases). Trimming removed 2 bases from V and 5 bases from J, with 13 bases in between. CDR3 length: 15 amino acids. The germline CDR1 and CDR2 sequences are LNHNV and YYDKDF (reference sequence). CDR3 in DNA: TGTGCCACCAGCAGAAGTTTACAGGGACATCAGCCCCAGCATTTT. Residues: CATSRSLQGHQPQHF.

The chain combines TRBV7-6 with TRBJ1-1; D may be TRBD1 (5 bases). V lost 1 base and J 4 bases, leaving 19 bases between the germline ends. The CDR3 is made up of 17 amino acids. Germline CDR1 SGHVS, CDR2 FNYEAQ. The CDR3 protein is CASSLGGGAHQGTEAFF. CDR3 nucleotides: TGTGCCAGCAGCTTAGGTGGTGGGGCACATCAAGGCACTGAAGCTTTCTTT.

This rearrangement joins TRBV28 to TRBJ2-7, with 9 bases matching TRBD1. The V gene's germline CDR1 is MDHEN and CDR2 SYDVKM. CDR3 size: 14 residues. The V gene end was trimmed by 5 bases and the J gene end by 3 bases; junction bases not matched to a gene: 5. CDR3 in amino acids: CASSAPGQGYEQYF. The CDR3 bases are TGTGCCAGCAGTGCCCCGGGACAGGGCTACGAGCAGTACTTC.

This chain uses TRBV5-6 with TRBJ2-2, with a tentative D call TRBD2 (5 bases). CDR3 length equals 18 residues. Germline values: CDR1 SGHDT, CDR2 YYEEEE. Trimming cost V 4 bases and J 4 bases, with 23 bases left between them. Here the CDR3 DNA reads TGTGCCAGCAGCCGGGGTTCCGGAGGCGCTCTCGCCACCGGGGAGCTGTTTTTT. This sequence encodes CASSRGSGGALATGELFF. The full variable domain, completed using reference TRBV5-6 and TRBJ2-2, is DAGVTQSPTHLIKTRGQQVTLRCSPKSGHDTVSWYQQALGQGPQFIFQYYEEEERQRGNFPDRFSGHQFPNYSSELNVNALLLGDSALYLCASSRGSGGALATGELFFGEGSRLTVL.